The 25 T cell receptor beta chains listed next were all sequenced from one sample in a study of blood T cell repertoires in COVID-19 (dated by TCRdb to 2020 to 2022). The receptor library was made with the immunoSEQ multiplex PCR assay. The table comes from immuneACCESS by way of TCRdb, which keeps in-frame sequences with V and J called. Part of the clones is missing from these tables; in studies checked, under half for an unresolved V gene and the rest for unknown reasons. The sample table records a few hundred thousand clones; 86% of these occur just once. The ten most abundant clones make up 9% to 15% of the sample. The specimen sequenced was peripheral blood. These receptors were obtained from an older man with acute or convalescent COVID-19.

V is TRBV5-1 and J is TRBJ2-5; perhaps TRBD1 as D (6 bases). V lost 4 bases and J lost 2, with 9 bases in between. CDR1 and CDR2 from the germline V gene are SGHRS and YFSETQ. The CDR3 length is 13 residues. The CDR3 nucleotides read TGCGCCAGCAGCCGAGGGACACAAGAGACCCAGTACTTC. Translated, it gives CASSRGTQETQYF.

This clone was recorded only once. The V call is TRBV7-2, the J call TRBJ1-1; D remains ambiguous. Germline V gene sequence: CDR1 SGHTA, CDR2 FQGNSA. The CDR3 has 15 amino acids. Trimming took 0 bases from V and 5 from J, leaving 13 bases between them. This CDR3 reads CASSLALGSGTEAFF. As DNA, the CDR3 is TGTGCCAGCAGCTTAGCGTTGGGGAGCGGGACTGAAGCTTTCTTT.

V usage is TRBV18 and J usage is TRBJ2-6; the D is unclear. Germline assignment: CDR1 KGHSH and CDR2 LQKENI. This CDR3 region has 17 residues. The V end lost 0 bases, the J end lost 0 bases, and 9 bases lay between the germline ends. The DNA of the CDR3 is TGTGCCAGCTCACCACCCGGGTCTAACTCTGGGGCCAACGTCCTGACTTTC. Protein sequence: CASSPPGSNSGANVLTF. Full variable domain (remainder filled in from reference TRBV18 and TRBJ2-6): NAGVMQNPRHLVRRRGQEARLRCSPMKGHSHVYWYRQLPEEGLKFMVYLQKENIIDESGMPKERFSAEFPKEGPSILRIQQVVRGDSAAYFCASSPPGSNSGANVLTFGAGSRLTVL.

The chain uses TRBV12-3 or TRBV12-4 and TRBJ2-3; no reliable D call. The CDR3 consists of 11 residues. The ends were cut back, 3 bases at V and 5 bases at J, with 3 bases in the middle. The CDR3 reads CASSFLDTQYF. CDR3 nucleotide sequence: TGTGCCAGCAGTTTCTTAGATACGCAGTATTTT.

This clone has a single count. The CDR3 loop reads CSARDIEQYF. Written as DNA, the CDR3 is TGCAGTGCTAGAGATATTGAGCAGTACTTC. V and J are TRBV20-1 and TRBJ2-7; D unclear. The germline V gene has CDR1 DFQATT and CDR2 SNEGSKA (reference sequence). Trimming took off 0 bases at V and 7 bases at J, with 4 bases between the two ends. The CDR3 runs to 10 residues.

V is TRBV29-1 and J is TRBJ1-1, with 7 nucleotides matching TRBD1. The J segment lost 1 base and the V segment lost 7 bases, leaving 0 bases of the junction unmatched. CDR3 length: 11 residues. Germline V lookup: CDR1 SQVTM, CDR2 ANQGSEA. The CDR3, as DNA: TGCAGCGGGGACAGGAACACTGAAGCTTTCTTT. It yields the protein CSGDRNTEAFF.

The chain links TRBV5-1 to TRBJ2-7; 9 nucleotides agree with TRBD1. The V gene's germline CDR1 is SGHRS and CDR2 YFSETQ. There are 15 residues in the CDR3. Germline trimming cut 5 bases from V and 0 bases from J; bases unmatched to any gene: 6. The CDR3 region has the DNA TGCGCCAGCAGTCGGGACAGGGTGAGCTCCTACGAGCAGTACTTC. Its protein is CASSRDRVSSYEQYF.

The CDR3 bases are TGTGCCAGCATGGGCGGGGTCTATAATTCACCCCTCCACTTT. It specifies CASMGGVYNSPLHF. V and J are TRBV25-1 and TRBJ1-6, with unresolved D. From germline, CDR1 is MGHDK and CDR2 SYGVNS. The CDR3 length is 14 residues. Trimming left V 7 bases short and J 3 bases short, with 10 bases between.

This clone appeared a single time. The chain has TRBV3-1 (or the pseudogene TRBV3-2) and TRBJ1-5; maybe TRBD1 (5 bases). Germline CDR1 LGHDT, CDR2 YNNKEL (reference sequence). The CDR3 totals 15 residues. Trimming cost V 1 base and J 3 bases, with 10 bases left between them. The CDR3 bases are TGTGCCAGCAGCCAAGTAACAGGTGACAATCAGCCCCAGCATTTT. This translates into CASSQVTGDNQPQHF.

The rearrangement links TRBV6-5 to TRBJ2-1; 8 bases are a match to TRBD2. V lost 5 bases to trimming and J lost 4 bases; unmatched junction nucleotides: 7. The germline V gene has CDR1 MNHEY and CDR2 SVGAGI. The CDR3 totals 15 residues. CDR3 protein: CASSRGGVGYNEQFF. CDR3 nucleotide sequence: TGTGCCAGCAGTCGGGGGGGAGTAGGGTACAATGAGCAGTTCTTC.

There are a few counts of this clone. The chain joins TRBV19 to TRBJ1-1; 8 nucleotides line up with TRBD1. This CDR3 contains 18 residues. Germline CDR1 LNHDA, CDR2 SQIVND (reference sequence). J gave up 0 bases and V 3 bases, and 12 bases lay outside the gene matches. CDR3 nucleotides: TGTGCCAGTAGTATTCGGATCCAGGGGGCGTGGGTGAACACTGAAGCTTTCTTT. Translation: CASSIRIQGAWVNTEAFF.

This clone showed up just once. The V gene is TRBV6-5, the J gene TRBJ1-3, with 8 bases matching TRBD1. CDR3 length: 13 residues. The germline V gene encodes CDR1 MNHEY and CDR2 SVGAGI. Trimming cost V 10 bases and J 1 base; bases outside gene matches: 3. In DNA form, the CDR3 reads TGTGCCACCCGGACAGGGTCTGGAAACACCATATATTTT. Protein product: CATRTGSGNTIYF.

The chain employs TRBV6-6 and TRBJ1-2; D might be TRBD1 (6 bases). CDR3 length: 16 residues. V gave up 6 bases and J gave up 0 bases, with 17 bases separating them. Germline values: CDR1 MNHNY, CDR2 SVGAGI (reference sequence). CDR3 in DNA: TGTGCCAGCAGGGGAGATCAGACAGGACCTAACTATGGCTACACCTTC. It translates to CASRGDQTGPNYGYTF.

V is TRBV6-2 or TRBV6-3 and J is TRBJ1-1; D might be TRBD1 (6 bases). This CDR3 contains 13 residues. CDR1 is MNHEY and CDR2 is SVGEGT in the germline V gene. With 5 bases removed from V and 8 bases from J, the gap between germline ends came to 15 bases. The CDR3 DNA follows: TGTGCCAGCAGTCCCCTCCCAGGGACAGAAGCTTTCTTT. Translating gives CASSPLPGTEAFF.

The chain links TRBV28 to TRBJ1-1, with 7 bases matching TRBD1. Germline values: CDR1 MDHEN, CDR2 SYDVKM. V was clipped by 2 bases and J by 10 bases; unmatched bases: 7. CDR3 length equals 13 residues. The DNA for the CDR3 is TGTGCCAGCAGTTTAGGGCAACAGGGGCGAGCTTTCTTT. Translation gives CASSLGQQGRAFF.

The CDR3 DNA reads as TGTGCCAGCTCACGATGGGACAGAAACACCGGGGAGCTGTTTTTT. Protein sequence: CASSRWDRNTGELFF. The chain employs TRBV18 and TRBJ2-2, with TRBD1 identical over 7 bases. The junction had 4 bases not matched to a gene; V was cut back by 4 bases and J by 2 bases. The V gene's germline CDR1 is KGHSH and CDR2 LQKENI. This CDR3 region has 15 residues.

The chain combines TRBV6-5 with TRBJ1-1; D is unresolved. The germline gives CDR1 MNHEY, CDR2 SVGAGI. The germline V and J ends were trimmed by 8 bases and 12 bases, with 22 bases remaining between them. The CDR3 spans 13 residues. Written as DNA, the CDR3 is TGTGCCAGCCAAATTGGAGGCGGAGGGAAGACTTTCTTT. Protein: CASQIGGGGKTFF.

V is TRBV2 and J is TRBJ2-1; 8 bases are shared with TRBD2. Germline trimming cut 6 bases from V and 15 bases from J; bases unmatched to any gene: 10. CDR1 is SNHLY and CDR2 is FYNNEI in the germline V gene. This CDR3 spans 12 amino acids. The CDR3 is CASSRKAGEPFF. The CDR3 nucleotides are TGTGCCAGCAGCCGGAAAGCGGGAGAACCGTTCTTC.

In nucleotides, the CDR3 is TGTGCCAGCAGCCCCACCACTACGCCAGATACGCAGTATTTT. Encoded protein: CASSPTTTPDTQYF. The rearrangement uses TRBV7-8 and TRBJ2-3; D uncertain. Trimming pared 5 bases from V and 4 bases from J, leaving 13 bases between. CDR1 is SGHVS, CDR2 FQNEAQ, per germline. The CDR3 is 14 residues long.

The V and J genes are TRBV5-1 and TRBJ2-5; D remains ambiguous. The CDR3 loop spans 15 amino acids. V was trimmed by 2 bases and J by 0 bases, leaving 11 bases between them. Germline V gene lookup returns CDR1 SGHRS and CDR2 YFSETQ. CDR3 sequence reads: CASSFLGGNQETQYF. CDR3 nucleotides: TGCGCCAGCAGCTTCCTAGGTGGTAACCAAGAGACCCAGTACTTC.

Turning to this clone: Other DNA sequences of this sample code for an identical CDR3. The CDR3 sequence: CASSLSDGGQETQYF. The CDR3 bases are TGTGCCAGCAGCTTAAGCGACGGAGGCCAAGAGACCCAGTACTTC. The chain has TRBV11-2 and TRBJ2-5; TRBD2 is a possible D gene (5 bases). The germline V gene has CDR1 SGHAT and CDR2 FQNNGV. The CDR3 runs 15 residues. V gave up 2 bases and J gave up 1 base, with 11 bases separating them. The full variable domain, with the rest looked up from reference TRBV11-2 and TRBJ2-5, is EAGVAQSPRYKIIEKRQSVAFWCNPISGHATLYWYQQILGQGPKLLIQFQNNGVVDDSQLPKDRFSAERLKGVDSTLKIQPAKLEDSAVYLCASSLSDGGQETQYFGPGTRLLVL.

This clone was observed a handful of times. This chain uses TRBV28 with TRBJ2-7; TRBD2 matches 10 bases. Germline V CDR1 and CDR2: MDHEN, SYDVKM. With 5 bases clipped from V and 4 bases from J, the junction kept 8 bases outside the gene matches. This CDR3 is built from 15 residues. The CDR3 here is CASSPSSAGGYEQYF. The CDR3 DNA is TGTGCCAGCAGTCCCTCATCAGCGGGAGGGTACGAGCAGTACTTC.

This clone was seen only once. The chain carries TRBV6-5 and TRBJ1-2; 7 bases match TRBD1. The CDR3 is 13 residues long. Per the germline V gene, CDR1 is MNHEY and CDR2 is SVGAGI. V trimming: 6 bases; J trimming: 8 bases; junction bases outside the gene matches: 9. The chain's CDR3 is CASRGGALSGYTF. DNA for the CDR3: TGTGCCAGCAGAGGGGGCGCATTATCGGGCTACACCTTC.

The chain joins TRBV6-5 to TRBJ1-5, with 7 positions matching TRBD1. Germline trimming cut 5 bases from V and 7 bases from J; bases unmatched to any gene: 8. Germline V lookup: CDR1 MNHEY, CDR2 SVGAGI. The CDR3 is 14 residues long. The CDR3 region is CASSIRQGQQPQHF. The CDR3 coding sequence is TGTGCCAGCAGTATCCGACAGGGACAGCAGCCCCAGCATTTT.

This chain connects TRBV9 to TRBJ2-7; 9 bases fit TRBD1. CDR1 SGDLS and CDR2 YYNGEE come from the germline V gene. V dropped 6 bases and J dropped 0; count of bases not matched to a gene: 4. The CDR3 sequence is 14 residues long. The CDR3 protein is CASKQGASSYEQYF. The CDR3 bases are TGTGCCAGCAAACAGGGGGCGAGCTCCTACGAGCAGTACTTC.